One sample yielded the 25 T cell receptor beta chains listed below, sequenced in a study of brain T cells in children with intractable seizures. Using immunoSEQ multiplex PCR, the repertoire was profiled, and TCRdb retains in-frame clones only, with some absent. This table has under 150,000 clones, roughly 92% appearing once. The specimen was peripheral blood, collected at surgery. Receptors originate from a boy in the first two years of life with hemimegalencephaly and intractable seizures.

This chain connects TRBV6-1 to TRBJ2-5; tentative D call: TRBD2 (6 bases). The V end lost 2 bases, the J end lost 5 bases, and 21 bases lay between the germline ends. CDR3 size: 17 residues. Germline V gives CDR1 MNHNS, CDR2 SASEGT. The CDR3 DNA is TGTGCCAGCAGTGAACGCCTAGCGCCCGAACGTTGGGAGACCCAGTACTTC. This codes for CASSERLAPERWETQYF.

This clone occurred once. CDR3 bases: TGTGCCAGCACTCTCACTGGGACAGGGAACACCGGGGAGCTGTTTTTT. The encoded protein is CASTLTGTGNTGELFF. The chain carries TRBV28 and TRBJ2-2, with 8 bases fitting TRBD1. Trimming took 7 bases from V and 1 from J; bases not matched to a gene: 8. The CDR3 length is 16 residues. Per the germline V gene, CDR1 is MDHEN and CDR2 is SYDVKM.

J is TRBJ2-3 and V is TRBV6-5; D might be TRBD1 (5 bases). Trimming cost V 8 bases and J 4 bases, with 13 bases left between them. The germline V gene encodes CDR1 MNHEY and CDR2 SVGAGI. This CDR3 is built from 13 residues. Here the CDR3 reads CASSEIGADTQYF. Written as DNA, the CDR3 is TGTGCCAGCTCAGAAATAGGGGCAGATACGCAGTATTTT.

This chain joins TRBV30 and TRBJ1-4; D is unclear. Per germline, CDR1 GTSNPN and CDR2 SVGIG (reference sequence). The V gene lost 4 bases and the J gene lost 0 bases, with 9 bases spanning the gap. This CDR3 has 14 amino acids. The CDR3 bases are TGTGCCTGGACTAAACATACAACTAATGAAAAACTGTTTTTT. Translation gives CAWTKHTTNEKLFF.

The count of this clone is one. The CDR3 DNA sequence: TGTGCCAGTAGTATAAGGGCAAGCCTTAGCAATCAGCCCCAGCATTTT. Translation: CASSIRASLSNQPQHF. The chain couples TRBV19 to TRBJ1-5, with no clear D. Germline V CDR1 and CDR2: LNHDA, SQIVND (reference sequence). The CDR3 has 16 residues. Trimming cost V 2 bases and J 0 bases, with 11 bases left between them.

CDR3 sequence reads: CASSPGTAYEQYF. DNA of the CDR3: TGTGCCAGCAGTCCTGGGACAGCCTACGAGCAGTACTTC. The chain couples TRBV11-2 to TRBJ2-7; 7 bases are a match to TRBD1. Per germline, CDR1 SGHAT and CDR2 FQNNGV. V shed 6 bases, J shed 2 bases, and the junction held 4 bases outside the gene matches. The length of the CDR3 is 13 residues.

The chain couples TRBV3-1 (or the pseudogene TRBV3-2) to TRBJ1-1; 9 bases align to TRBD1. The CDR3 is made up of 14 amino acids. Germline V CDR1 and CDR2: LGHDT, YNNKEL (reference sequence). J was trimmed by 11 bases and V by 4 bases; bases with no gene match: 11. The DNA for the CDR3 is TGTGCCAGCAGCCGAGGAGGGACAGGGCACGGGGCTTTCTTT. It translates to CASSRGGTGHGAFF.

The rearrangement links TRBV19 to TRBJ2-3; 7 nucleotides line up with TRBD2. There are 14 residues in the CDR3. Trimming at V came to 9 bases and at J to 1 base, leaving 7 bases not matched to a gene. Germline assignment: CDR1 LNHDA and CDR2 SQIVND (reference sequence). The CDR3 region has the DNA TGTGCCAGCTACAGTGCGGGAGGCACAGATACGCAGTATTTT. Amino acid sequence: CASYSAGGTDTQYF. Together with reference TRBV19 and TRBJ2-3, the CDR3 gives the full variable domain: DGGITQSPKYLFRKEGQNVTLSCEQNLNHDAMYWYRQDPGQGLRLIYYSQIVNDFQKGDIAEGYSVSREKKESFPLTVTSAQKNPTAFYLCASYSAGGTDTQYFGPGTRLTVL.

As DNA, the CDR3 is TGCGCCAGCAGCCTAGAGAGCGGCCCGAACTATGGCTACACCTTC. It translates to CASSLESGPNYGYTF. The rearrangement uses TRBV4-1 and TRBJ1-2; D not certain. Germline values: CDR1 MGHRA, CDR2 YSYEKL. This CDR3 has 15 amino acids. The ends were cut back, 4 bases at V and 2 bases at J, with 14 bases in the middle.

The V gene is TRBV5-1, the J gene TRBJ2-5; 10 nucleotides agree with TRBD1. The CDR3 loop spans 15 amino acids. Germline CDR1 reads SGHRS; CDR2 reads YFSETQ. Trimming took 4 bases from V and 5 from J; bases not matched to a gene: 8. CDR3 nucleotides: TGCGCCAGCAGCGGTTGGGGACAGGGGAGCGAGACCCAGTACTTC. Its protein is CASSGWGQGSETQYF. The entire variable domain, with the rest obtained from reference TRBV5-1 and TRBJ2-5, is as follows: KAGVTQTPRYLIKTRGQQVTLSCSPISGHRSVSWYQQTPGQGLQFLFEYFSETQRNKGNFPGRFSGRQFSNSRSEMNVSTLELGDSALYLCASSGWGQGSETQYFGPGTRLLVL.

V and J are TRBV29-1 and TRBJ2-1; D is unclear. Per the germline V gene, CDR1 is SQVTM and CDR2 is ANQGSEA. This CDR3 contains 14 residues. Trimming left V 7 bases short and J 7 bases short, with 20 bases between. CDR3: CSAAPGPMENEQFF. The CDR3 DNA sequence: TGCAGCGCCGCCCCGGGTCCTATGGAGAATGAGCAGTTCTTC.

The chain combines TRBV20-1 with TRBJ2-3; possibly TRBD2 for D (5 bases). V gave up 3 bases and J gave up 0 bases, with 13 bases separating them. Per germline, CDR1 DFQATT and CDR2 SNEGSKA (reference sequence). The CDR3 is 15 amino acids. The DNA for the CDR3 is TGCAGTGCTAGTTATCTAGCCACAAGCACAGATACGCAGTATTTT. Its translation is CSASYLATSTDTQYF.

V usage is TRBV5-4 and J usage is TRBJ2-3; the D gene is possibly TRBD2 (6 bases). The CDR3 consists of 13 residues. Germline assignment: CDR1 SGHNT and CDR2 YYREEE (reference sequence). V was pared by 4 bases and J by 3 bases, with 9 bases between. DNA for the CDR3: TGTGCCAGCAGCAGACTAGTAACAGATACGCAGTATTTT. Translation: CASSRLVTDTQYF. The complete variable domain, with remaining parts taken from reference TRBV5-4 and TRBJ2-3, reads ETGVTQSPTHLIKTRGQQVTLRCSSQSGHNTVSWYQQALGQGPQFIFQYYREEENGRGNFPPRFSGLQFPNYSSELNVNALELDDSALYLCASSRLVTDTQYFGPGTRLTVL.

The chain combines TRBV28 with TRBJ1-5, with D perhaps matching TRBD1 (5 bases). The CDR3 totals 14 residues. From germline, CDR1 is MDHEN and CDR2 SYDVKM. The V gene lost 2 bases and the J gene lost 7 bases, with 12 bases spanning the gap. This CDR3 is CASSLVRDGQPQHF. As DNA, the CDR3 is TGTGCCAGCAGTTTAGTCAGGGATGGGCAGCCCCAGCATTTT.

The chain couples TRBV7-2 to TRBJ2-1, with 7 bases fitting TRBD2. CDR1 is SGHTA and CDR2 is FQGNSA in the germline V gene. The CDR3 covers 16 residues. V shed 1 base and J 0 bases; nucleotides not matched to a gene: 3. CDR3 protein: CASSLGTSFSYNEQFF. The CDR3 DNA is TGTGCCAGCAGCTTAGGGACTAGTTTCTCCTACAATGAGCAGTTCTTC.

The chain links TRBV2 to TRBJ1-1, with 10 bases lining up with TRBD1. The length of the CDR3 is 14 residues. V lost 6 bases and J lost 5; bases outside the gene matches: 6. The V gene's germline CDR1 is SNHLY and CDR2 FYNNEI. CDR3 in DNA: TGTGCCAGCAGCCGGACAGGGGGGCGGACTGAAGCTTTCTTT. This gives the protein CASSRTGGRTEAFF.

CDR3 in DNA: TGTGCCAGCAGTTTGCTAGCGGGAGCGTTCCATGAGCAGTTCTTC. Its translation: CASSLLAGAFHEQFF. The chain uses TRBV28 and TRBJ2-1, with 10 positions matching TRBD2. CDR3 length equals 15 residues. V lost 3 bases, J lost 8 bases, and 7 bases stayed unmatched. Germline V gives CDR1 MDHEN, CDR2 SYDVKM.

V and J are TRBV5-4 and TRBJ2-7, with D uncertain. Looked up from germline, CDR1 is SGHNT and CDR2 is YYREEE (reference sequence). Trimming left V 0 bases short and J 7 bases short, with 17 bases between. The CDR3 has 15 amino acids. CDR3: CASSLVVTSESEQYF. The CDR3 nucleotides are TGTGCCAGCAGCTTGGTTGTTACCTCGGAGAGTGAGCAGTACTTC.

This chain joins TRBV9 and TRBJ2-2; D is perhaps TRBD2 (5 bases). The CDR3 runs 14 residues. Germline V gives CDR1 SGDLS, CDR2 YYNGEE. Trimming cost V 0 bases and J 4 bases, with 7 bases left between them. Here the CDR3 reads CASSVVEATGELFF. CDR3 in DNA: TGTGCCAGCAGCGTAGTGGAGGCCACCGGGGAGCTGTTTTTT.

This clone was detected many times. The chain links TRBV27 to TRBJ1-2; D gene uncertain. Germline V gene lookup returns CDR1 MNHEY and CDR2 SMNVEV (reference sequence). With 8 bases removed from V and 7 bases from J, the gap between germline ends came to 23 bases. This CDR3 contains 15 residues. CDR3 DNA: TGTGCCAGCTCCCTCAAACCCTTCGACATCAGTGGCTACACCTTC. This gives the protein CASSLKPFDISGYTF.

The chain joins TRBV28 to TRBJ2-7; no clear D gene. The V gene's germline CDR1 is MDHEN and CDR2 SYDVKM. V gave up 6 bases and J gave up 6 bases, with 18 bases separating them. CDR3 length: 14 residues. The CDR3 spells CASRNLRLSGEQYF. In DNA, the CDR3 is TGTGCCAGCAGGAACCTTCGTTTGTCCGGCGAGCAGTACTTC.

V is TRBV4-3 and J is TRBJ2-7, with D hard to call. Per germline, CDR1 LGHNA and CDR2 YSLEER. Trimming pared 1 base from V and 2 bases from J, leaving 12 bases between. The CDR3 contains 15 residues. The CDR3 sequence is CASSQGRRSTYEQYF. CDR3 sequence (DNA): TGCGCCAGCAGCCAAGGCAGAAGAAGCACCTACGAGCAGTACTTC.

The chain uses TRBV7-9 and TRBJ2-7; D possibly corresponds to TRBD1 (6 bases). CDR3 length equals 16 residues. Trimming cost V 5 bases and J 1 base, with 18 bases left between them. CDR1 is SEHNR, CDR2 FQNEAQ, per germline (reference sequence). The CDR3 sequence: CASSSGTGWGSYEQYF. In DNA form, the CDR3 reads TGTGCCAGCAGCAGCGGTACAGGGTGGGGTTCCTACGAGCAGTACTTC.

V usage is TRBV24-1 and J usage is TRBJ2-1; 9 bases are shared with TRBD2. J lost 9 bases, V lost 0 bases, and 11 bases had no gene match. The CDR3 runs 17 residues. Germline lookup yields CDR1 KGHDR and CDR2 SFDVKD. The CDR3 DNA reads as TGTGCCACCAGTGATTTGCGTCGCGGGAGGGCCGAGGGTGAGCAGTTCTTC. It translates to CATSDLRRGRAEGEQFF.

The rearrangement uses TRBV6-5 and TRBJ1-2, with D unclear. Germline V lookup: CDR1 MNHEY, CDR2 SVGAGI. The ends were cut back, 6 bases at V and 4 bases at J, with 12 bases in the middle. CDR3 length equals 13 residues. CDR3 sequence reads: CASRDAPGYGYTF. The DNA of the CDR3 is TGTGCCAGCAGAGACGCCCCGGGCTATGGCTACACCTTC.